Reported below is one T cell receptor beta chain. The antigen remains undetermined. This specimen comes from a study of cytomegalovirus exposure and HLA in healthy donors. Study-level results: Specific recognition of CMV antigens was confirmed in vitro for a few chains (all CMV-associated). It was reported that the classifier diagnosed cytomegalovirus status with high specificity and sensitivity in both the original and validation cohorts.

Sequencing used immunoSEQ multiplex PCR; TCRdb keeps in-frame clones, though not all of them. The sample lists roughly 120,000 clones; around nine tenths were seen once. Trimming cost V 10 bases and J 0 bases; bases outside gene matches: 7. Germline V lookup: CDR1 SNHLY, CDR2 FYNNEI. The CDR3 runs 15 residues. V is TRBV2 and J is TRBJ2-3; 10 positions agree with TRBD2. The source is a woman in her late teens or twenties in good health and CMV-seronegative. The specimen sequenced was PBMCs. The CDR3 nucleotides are TGTGCCACCCATCTAGCGGGGGCTAGCACAGATACGCAGTATTTT. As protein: CATHLAGASTDTQYF.